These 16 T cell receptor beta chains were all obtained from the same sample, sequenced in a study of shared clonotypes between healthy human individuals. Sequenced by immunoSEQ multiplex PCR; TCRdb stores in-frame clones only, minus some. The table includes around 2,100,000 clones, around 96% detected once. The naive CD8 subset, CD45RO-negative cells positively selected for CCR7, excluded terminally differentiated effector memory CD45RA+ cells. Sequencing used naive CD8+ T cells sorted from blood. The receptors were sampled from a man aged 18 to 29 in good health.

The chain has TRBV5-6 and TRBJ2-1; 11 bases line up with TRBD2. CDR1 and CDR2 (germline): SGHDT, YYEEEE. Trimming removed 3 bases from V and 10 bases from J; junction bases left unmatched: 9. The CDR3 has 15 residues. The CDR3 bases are TGTGCCAGCAGCTCCTCGGTAGCGGGGGGGCACGAGCAGTTCTTC. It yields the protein CASSSSVAGGHEQFF. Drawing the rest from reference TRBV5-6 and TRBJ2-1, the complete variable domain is DAGVTQSPTHLIKTRGQQVTLRCSPKSGHDTVSWYQQALGQGPQFIFQYYEEEERQRGNFPDRFSGHQFPNYSSELNVNALLLGDSALYLCASSSSVAGGHEQFFGPGTRLTVL.

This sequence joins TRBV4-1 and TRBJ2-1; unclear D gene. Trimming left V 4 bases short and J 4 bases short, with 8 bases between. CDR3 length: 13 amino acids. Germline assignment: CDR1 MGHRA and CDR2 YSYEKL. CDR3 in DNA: TGCGCCAGCAGCCCCGAGAGATACAATGAGCAGTTCTTC. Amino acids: CASSPERYNEQFF.

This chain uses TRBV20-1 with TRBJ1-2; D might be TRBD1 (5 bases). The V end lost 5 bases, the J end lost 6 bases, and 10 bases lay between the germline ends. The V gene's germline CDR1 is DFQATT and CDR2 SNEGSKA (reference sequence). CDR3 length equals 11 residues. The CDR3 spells CSAGQGDGYTF. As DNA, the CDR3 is TGCAGTGCTGGGCAGGGTGATGGCTACACCTTC.

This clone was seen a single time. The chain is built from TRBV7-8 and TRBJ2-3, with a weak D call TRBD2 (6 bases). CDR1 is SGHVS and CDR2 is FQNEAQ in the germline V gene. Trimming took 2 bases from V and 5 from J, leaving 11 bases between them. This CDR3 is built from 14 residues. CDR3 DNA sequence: TGTGCCAGCAGCTTATTCGGGCGGGGAGATACGCAGTATTTT. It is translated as CASSLFGRGDTQYF. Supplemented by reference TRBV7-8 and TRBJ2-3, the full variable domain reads GAGVSQSPRYKVAKRGQDVALRCDPISGHVSLFWYQQALGQGPEFLTYFQNEAQLDKSGLPSDRFFAERPEGSVSTLKIQRTQQEDSAVYLCASSLFGRGDTQYFGPGTRLTVL.

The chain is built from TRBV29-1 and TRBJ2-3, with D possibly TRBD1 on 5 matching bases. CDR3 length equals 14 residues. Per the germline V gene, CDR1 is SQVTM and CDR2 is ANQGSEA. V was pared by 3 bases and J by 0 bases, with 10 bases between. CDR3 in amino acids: CSVETALSTDTQYF. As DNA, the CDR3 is TGCAGCGTTGAGACAGCCCTTAGCACAGATACGCAGTATTTT.

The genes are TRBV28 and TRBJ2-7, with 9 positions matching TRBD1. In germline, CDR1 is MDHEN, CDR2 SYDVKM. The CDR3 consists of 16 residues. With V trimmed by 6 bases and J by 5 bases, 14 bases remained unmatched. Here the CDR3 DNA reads TGTGCCAGCAGCCCCGGAGGGACAGGGCTATCCGACGAGCAGTACTTC. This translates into CASSPGGTGLSDEQYF.

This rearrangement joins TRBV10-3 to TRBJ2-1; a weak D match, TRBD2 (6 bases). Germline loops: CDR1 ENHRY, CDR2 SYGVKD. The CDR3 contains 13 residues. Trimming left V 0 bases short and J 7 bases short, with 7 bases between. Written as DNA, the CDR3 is TGTGCCATCAGTGAGTCCCTAGCGAATGAGCAGTTCTTC. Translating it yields CAISESLANEQFF.

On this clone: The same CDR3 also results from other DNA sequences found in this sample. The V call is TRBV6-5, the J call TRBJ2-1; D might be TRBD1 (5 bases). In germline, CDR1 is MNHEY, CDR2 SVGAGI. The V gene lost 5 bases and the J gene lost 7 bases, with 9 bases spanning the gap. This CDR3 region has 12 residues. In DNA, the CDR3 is TGTGCCAGCAGTCCCCAGGGAAATGAGCAGTTCTTC. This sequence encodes CASSPQGNEQFF.

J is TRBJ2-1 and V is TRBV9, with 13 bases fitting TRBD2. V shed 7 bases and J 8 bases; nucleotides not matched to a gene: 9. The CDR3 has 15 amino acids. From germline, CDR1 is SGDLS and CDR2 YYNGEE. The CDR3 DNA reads TGTGCCAGCGCCGAGGGGACTAGCGGGAACTATGAGCAGTTCTTC. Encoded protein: CASAEGTSGNYEQFF.

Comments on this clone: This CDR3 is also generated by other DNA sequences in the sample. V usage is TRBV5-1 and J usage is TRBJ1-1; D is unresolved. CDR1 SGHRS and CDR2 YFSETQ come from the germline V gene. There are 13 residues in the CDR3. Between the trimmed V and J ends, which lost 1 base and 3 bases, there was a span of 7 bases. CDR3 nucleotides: TGCGCCAGCAGCTTGCTTGGGTACACTGAAGCTTTCTTT. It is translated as CASSLLGYTEAFF.

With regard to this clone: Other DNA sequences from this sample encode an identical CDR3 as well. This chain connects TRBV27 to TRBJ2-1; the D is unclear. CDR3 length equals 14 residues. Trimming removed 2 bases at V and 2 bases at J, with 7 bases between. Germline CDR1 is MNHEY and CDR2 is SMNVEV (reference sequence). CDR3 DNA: TGTGCCAGCAGTTTAAGGTCCACCTACAATGAGCAGTTCTTC. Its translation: CASSLRSTYNEQFF.

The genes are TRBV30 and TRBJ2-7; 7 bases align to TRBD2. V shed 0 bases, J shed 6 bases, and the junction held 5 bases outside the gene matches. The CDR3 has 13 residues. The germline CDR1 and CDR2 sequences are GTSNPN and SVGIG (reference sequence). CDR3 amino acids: CAWSVLRESEQYF. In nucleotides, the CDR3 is TGTGCCTGGAGTGTACTGCGGGAGAGCGAGCAGTACTTC.

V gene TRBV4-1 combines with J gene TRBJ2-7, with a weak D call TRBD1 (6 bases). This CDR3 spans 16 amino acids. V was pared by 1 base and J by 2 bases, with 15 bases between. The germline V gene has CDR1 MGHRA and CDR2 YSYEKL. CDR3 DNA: TGCGCCAGCAGCCAAGTAGGGCCCAGGGGAACCTACGAGCAGTACTTC. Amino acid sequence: CASSQVGPRGTYEQYF.

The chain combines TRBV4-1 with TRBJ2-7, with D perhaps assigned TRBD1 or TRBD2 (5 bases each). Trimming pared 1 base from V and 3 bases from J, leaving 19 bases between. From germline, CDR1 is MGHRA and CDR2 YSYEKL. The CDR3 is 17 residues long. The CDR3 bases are TGCGCCAGCAGCCAAGCTTTTCTTATGGGGGTAGGCTACGAGCAGTACTTC. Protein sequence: CASSQAFLMGVGYEQYF.

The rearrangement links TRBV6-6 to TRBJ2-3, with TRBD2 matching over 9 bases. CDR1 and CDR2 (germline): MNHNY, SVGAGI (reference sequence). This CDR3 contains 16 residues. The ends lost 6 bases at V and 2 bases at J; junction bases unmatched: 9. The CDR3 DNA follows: TGTGCCAGCAGCCCGGATCTAGCGGGACTCACAGATACGCAGTATTTT. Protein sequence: CASSPDLAGLTDTQYF.

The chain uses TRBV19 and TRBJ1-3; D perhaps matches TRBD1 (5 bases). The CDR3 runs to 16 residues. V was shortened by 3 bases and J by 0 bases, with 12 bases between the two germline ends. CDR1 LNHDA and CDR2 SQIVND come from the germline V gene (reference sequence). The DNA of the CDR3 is TGTGCCAGTAGTATCCACCCAGGGAGCTCTGGAAACACCATATATTTT. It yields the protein CASSIHPGSSGNTIYF.